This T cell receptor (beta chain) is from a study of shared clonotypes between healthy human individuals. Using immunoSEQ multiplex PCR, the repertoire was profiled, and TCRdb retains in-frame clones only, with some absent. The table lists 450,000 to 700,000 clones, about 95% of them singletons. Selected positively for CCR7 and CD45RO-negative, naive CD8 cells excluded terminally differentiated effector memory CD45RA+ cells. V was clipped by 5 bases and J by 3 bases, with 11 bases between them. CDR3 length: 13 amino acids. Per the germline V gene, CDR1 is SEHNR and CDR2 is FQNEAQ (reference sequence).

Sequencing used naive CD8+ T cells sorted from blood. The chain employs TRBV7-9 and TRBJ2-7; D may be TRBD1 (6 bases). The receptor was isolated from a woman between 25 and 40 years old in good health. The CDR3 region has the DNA TGTGCCAGCAGCCGGGACACCTACTACGAGCAGTACTTC. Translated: CASSRDTYYEQYF.